This TCR beta chain was found in a study of CXCR3-negative and CXCR3-positive naive CD8 T cells. Findings and caveats of the study: Greater hydrophobicity was found in TRB CDR3s of CXCR3-positive naive cells than of CXCR3-negative naive cells. Naive subsets expressed similar surface CD5; TRB CDR3 features served to infer TCR strength. The study found CXCR3 expression partially decreased after cryopreservation and ran most assays on fresh PBMCs. Naive cells, whether CXCR3-negative or CXCR3-positive, had similar TRBV-TRBJ usage, while memory cells differed.

On this clonotype: The antigen is unknown.

A CD45RO-CCR7+CD27+CD95- phenotype identified naive CD8+ T cells. It was by 5' RACE with UMI labels that the TRB cDNA libraries were prepared. TCRdb derives one entry per CDR3 protein from the 5' RACE reads, leaving out DNA. Its table records about 150,000 distinct CDR3 sequences. The CDR3 has 13 residues. Germline assignment: CDR1 KGHSH and CDR2 LQKENI. The chain employs TRBV18 and TRBJ2-7; checking the TCRdb D call of TRBD1 is not possible without DNA. What was sequenced was naive CXCR3+ CD8+ T cells from blood. Subset denoted: CD45RO-CCR7+CD27+CD95- naive CD8+ T cells expressing CXCR3 (TNR3+). This clonotype originated in a human donor in good health. Some clones in this sample may be carry-over from other donors' samples. Here the CDR3 reads CASSVLREYEQYF.